The rows below give T cell receptor beta chains drawn from one sample of a study of blood T cell repertoires in COVID-19. Using immunoSEQ multiplex PCR, the repertoire was profiled, and TCRdb retains in-frame clones only, with some absent. The sample yields about 140,000 clones, about 81% seen once. Sequenced: peripheral blood. These receptors all come from a woman aged 80 or over with acute or convalescent COVID-19. Each CDR3 is given with its conserved first and last residue. Each record gives: V gene, D gene, J gene, clone size, CDR3 protein, CDR3 DNA. D genes are given only for firm matches. The size of a clone is reported for some rows only, either as once, few or many, or as a class for expanded clones.

TRBV11-3	.	TRBJ2-2	.	CASSASTGELFF	TGTGCCAGCAGCGCGAGCACCGGGGAGCTGTTTTTT
TRBV28	.	TRBJ1-1	.	CASTQARLNTEAFF	TGTGCCAGCACCCAGGCACGGTTGAACACTGAAGCTTTCTTT
TRBV6-5	TRBD2	TRBJ2-2	.	CASRRAGDTGELFF	TGTGCCAGCAGGAGAGCGGGGGACACCGGGGAGCTGTTTTTT
TRBV3-1/TRBV3-2	TRBD1	TRBJ2-7	.	CASSQVSTGADEQYF	TGTGCCAGCAGCCAAGTTTCGACAGGGGCTGACGAGCAGTACTTC
TRBV25-1	TRBD2	TRBJ2-3	.	CASSDWRGSTDTQYF	TGTGCCAGCAGTGATTGGCGGGGGAGCACAGATACGCAGTATTTT
TRBV5-1	.	TRBJ2-7	.	CASSWTADNEQYF	TGCGCCAGCAGCTGGACAGCGGATAACGAGCAGTACTTC
TRBV5-5	TRBD1	TRBJ2-1	.	CASSPPGSLPGQGNEQFF	TGTGCCAGCAGCCCCCCCGGGAGTCTTCCGGGACAGGGGAATGAGCAGTTCTTC
TRBV3-1/TRBV3-2	.	TRBJ2-3	.	CASSQDLGGRRTDTQYF	TGTGCCAGCAGCCAAGATCTGGGGGGGCGTCGCACAGATACGCAGTATTTT
TRBV24-1	.	TRBJ1-2	.	CATSAGAVRGYTF	TGTGCCACCAGTGCTGGGGCAGTGCGTGGCTACACCTTC
TRBV6-5	TRBD1	TRBJ2-7	once	CASSPGQGVAYEQYF	TGTGCCAGCAGTCCTGGACAGGGGGTAGCCTACGAGCAGTACTTC
TRBV5-1	TRBD1	TRBJ1-3	.	CASSLSGTASGNTIYF	TGCGCCAGCAGCTTGTCCGGGACAGCTTCTGGAAACACCATATATTTT
TRBV19	.	TRBJ2-4	.	CASSPTGTRKDIQYF	TGTGCCAGTAGTCCGACCGGGACACGGAAGGACATTCAGTACTTC
TRBV6-5	.	TRBJ1-1	.	CASSRGGGGAFF	TGTGCCAGCAGTCGGGGAGGGGGGGGAGCTTTCTTT
TRBV23-1	.	TRBJ2-7	.	CASSQWRAGHEQYF	TGCGCCAGCAGTCAATGGAGGGCGGGCCACGAGCAGTACTTC
TRBV19	TRBD1	TRBJ1-2	.	CASRGQLHYGYTF	TGTGCCAGTAGGGGACAGCTGCACTATGGCTACACCTTC
TRBV7-9	.	TRBJ1-1	few	CASSFGGPTEAFF	TGTGCCAGCAGTTTCGGAGGGCCCACTGAAGCTTTCTTT
TRBV4-2	TRBD1	TRBJ2-7	.	CASSQDLGQGWEQYF	TGTGCCAGCAGCCAAGATCTAGGACAGGGTTGGGAGCAGTACTTC
TRBV30	.	TRBJ2-1	.	CAWSQNNEQFF	TGTGCCTGGAGTCAGAACAATGAGCAGTTCTTC
TRBV5-4	.	TRBJ2-5	.	CASSFGGSETQYF	TGTGCCAGCAGCTTTGGAGGTTCGGAGACCCAGTACTTC
TRBV5-1	.	TRBJ2-1	.	CASSFGGQSYNEQFF	TGCGCCAGCAGCTTCGGGGGACAGAGTTACAATGAGCAGTTCTTC
TRBV2	TRBD1	TRBJ1-4	.	CASSGRQGHNEKLFF	TGTGCCAGCAGTGGGAGACAGGGGCATAATGAAAAACTGTTTTTT
TRBV7-9	.	TRBJ2-3	.	CASSPLLAYTDTQYF	TGTGCCAGCAGCCCCCTACTAGCTTATACAGATACGCAGTATTTT
TRBV3-1/TRBV3-2	TRBD1	TRBJ1-4	.	CASSHGDRIQLFF	TGTGCCAGCAGCCATGGGGACAGGATCCAACTGTTTTTT
TRBV5-1	.	TRBJ2-7	.	CASSLDSGLYEQYF	TGCGCCAGCAGCTTGGATTCAGGGCTCTACGAGCAGTACTTC